These 15 T cell receptor beta chains came from one sample sequenced in a study of regulatory T cells in long-lasting Graves disease. The TCR beta library used iRepertoire HTBI primers with Arm-PCR amplification of CDR3. One entry per CDR3 protein results from TCRdb running MiXCR on the multiplex PCR reads. The profile shows some 500,000 distinct CDR3 sequences, 15% to 20% of them singletons. The sample's time point: newly diagnosed GD, antithyroid drugs for less than 3 months. There was RNA extracted from PBMCs, and the TCR library was made from it. The sample was also linked to a second study, of T cells in Graves' hyperthyroidism and ophthalmopathy.

Sequenced material: peripheral blood mononuclear cells (PBMCs), taken at new diagnosis, from a patient treated with antithyroid drugs. The receptor set was obtained from a woman aged 35 to 60 with Graves disease.

This clonotype was recorded many times. The chain has TRBV12-3 or TRBV12-4 and TRBJ2-3; tentative D call: TRBD2 (5 bases). V gave up 6 bases and J gave up 2 bases, with 18 bases separating them. This CDR3 region has 16 residues. The DNA of the CDR3 is TGTGCCAGCAGGGGTGAGGGAAGGCTGACCACAGATACGCAGTATTTT. It translates to CASRGEGRLTTDTQYF.

This clonotype was seen at least ten times. The chain joins TRBV28 to TRBJ2-1, with TRBD2 matching 13 bases. Losses at the gene ends were 6 bases for V and 4 bases for J; bases not matched to a gene: 3. This CDR3 comprises 15 residues. The germline V gene encodes CDR1 MDHEN and CDR2 SYDVKM. CDR3 nucleotide sequence: TGTGCCAGCAGCCCGGGACTAGCGGGGTACAATGAGCAGTTCTTC. Translated: CASSPGLAGYNEQFF. Full variable domain (missing parts from reference TRBV28 and TRBJ2-1): DVKVTQSSRYLVKRTGEKVFLECVQDMDHENMFWYRQDPGLGLRLIYFSYDVKMKEKGDIPEGYSVSREKKERFSLILESASTNQTSMYLCASSPGLAGYNEQFFGPGTRLTVL.

The sample holds one count of this clonotype. A much larger clone lies a single base off, so this may be a read error. This chain links TRBV30 with TRBJ2-3, with TRBD2 as a possible D gene (5 bases). Germline V gene lookup returns CDR1 GTSNPN and CDR2 SVGIG (reference sequence). The CDR3 loop spans 15 amino acids. This CDR3 is CARSAMGGWADTQYF. The CDR3 DNA reads TGTGCCAGGAGTGCGATGGGCGGGTGGGCAGATACGCAGTATTTT.

This clonotype was seen ten or more times. This sequence joins TRBV2 and TRBJ2-5; D is tentatively TRBD1 or TRBD2 (5 bases each). Germline V gives CDR1 SNHLY, CDR2 FYNNEI. V gave up 8 bases and J gave up 11 bases, with 15 bases separating them. The CDR3 consists of 11 residues. The CDR3 protein is CASGKTGRQYF. The CDR3 DNA reads TGTGCCAGCGGAAAAACGGGACGGCAGTACTTC.

V and J are TRBV19 and TRBJ1-5; TRBD1 matches at 8 bases. CDR3 length: 15 amino acids. After removal of 11 bases from V and 4 bases from J, the junction contained 13 bases not matched to a gene. The germline gives CDR1 LNHDA, CDR2 SQIVND (reference sequence). The CDR3 sequence: CAAHKDRAGNQPQHF. The CDR3 DNA is TGTGCCGCCCACAAGGACAGGGCTGGGAATCAGCCCCAGCATTTT.

There are a few counts of this clonotype. The chain couples TRBV7-2 to TRBJ2-2; D is unresolved. CDR1 and CDR2 from the germline V gene are SGHTA and FQGNSA. The CDR3 loop spans 15 amino acids. The ends were cut back, 2 bases at V and 0 bases at J, with 7 bases in the middle. DNA of the CDR3: TGTGCCAGCAGCTTAAATAGGGCGAACACCGGGGAGCTGTTTTTT. Amino acids: CASSLNRANTGELFF.

This clonotype was found a few times. A much larger clone sits a single nucleotide away, making a read error possible. This chain uses TRBV7-9 with TRBJ2-1, with 8 bases lining up with TRBD2. The J segment lost 9 bases and the V segment lost 5 bases, leaving 6 bases of the junction unmatched. There are 13 residues in the CDR3. The V gene's germline CDR1 is SEHNR and CDR2 FQNEAQ (reference sequence). CDR3 in amino acids: CASSPPGGAEQFF. The CDR3 region has the DNA TGTGCCAGCAGCCCCCCCGGGGGGGCTGAGCAGTTCTTC.

This clonotype occurred a few times. The chain recombines TRBV5-1 with TRBJ1-2; no firm D call. The CDR3 has 14 amino acids. The germline V gene has CDR1 SGHRS and CDR2 YFSETQ. The ends were cut back, 4 bases at V and 5 bases at J, with 15 bases in the middle. CDR3 DNA: TGCGCCAGCAGCCACGGACTAAGAAATTATGGCTACACCTTC. As protein: CASSHGLRNYGYTF.

This clonotype was observed at least ten times. CDR3 residues: CSAREGGVRTEAFF. In DNA, the CDR3 is TGCAGTGCTAGAGAGGGGGGGGTTAGAACTGAAGCTTTCTTT. This rearrangement joins TRBV20-1 to TRBJ1-1, with a possible D match to TRBD1 (5 bases). Germline assignment: CDR1 DFQATT and CDR2 SNEGSKA (reference sequence). This CDR3 region has 14 residues. Trimming shortened V by 0 bases and J by 5 bases, and 13 bases separated the two germline ends.

There are many counts of this clonotype. The rearrangement uses TRBV7-3 and TRBJ2-2; maybe TRBD2 (7 bases). Germline V gene data show CDR1 as SGHTA and CDR2 as FQGTGA. The germline V and J ends were trimmed by 4 bases and 1 base, with 19 bases remaining between them. This CDR3 has 18 amino acids. CDR3 amino acids: CASSSQEGGPLNTGELFF. CDR3 in DNA: TGTGCCAGCAGCTCACAGGAGGGGGGGCCTTTGAACACCGGGGAGCTGTTTTTT. The complete variable domain, with remaining parts taken from reference TRBV7-3 and TRBJ2-2, reads GAGVSQTPSNKVTEKGKYVELRCDPISGHTALYWYRQSLGQGPEFLIYFQGTGAADDSGLPNDRFFAVRPEGSVSTLKIQRTERGDSAVYLCASSSQEGGPLNTGELFFGEGSRLTVL.

For this clonotype: Possible read error: a much larger clone is one base away. This chain connects TRBV3-1 to TRBJ2-1, with D tentatively TRBD2 (5 bases). Germline V gene sequence: CDR1 LGHDT, CDR2 YNNKEL (reference sequence). CDR3 length: 16 amino acids. V was cut by 6 bases and J by 0 bases, with 15 bases left in between. This chain's CDR3 is CASSLTGRSSYNEQFF. The CDR3 DNA sequence: TGTGCCAGCAGTTTGACGGGAAGGAGCTCCTACAATGAGCAGTTCTTC.

The sample holds many counts of this clonotype. V usage is TRBV9 and J usage is TRBJ1-5; 9 bases are a match to TRBD1. After removal of 2 bases from V and 11 bases from J, the junction contained 8 bases not matched to a gene. CDR1 is SGDLS, CDR2 YYNGEE, per germline. The CDR3 totals 14 residues. CDR3 DNA: TGTGCCAGCAGCGTGGGGACAGGGCGGGAATCCCAGCATTTT. It is translated as CASSVGTGRESQHF.

V usage is TRBV20-1 and J usage is TRBJ2-5, with D perhaps being TRBD1 or TRBD2 (5 bases each). V was clipped by 1 base and J by 5 bases, with 14 bases between them. Germline loops: CDR1 DFQATT, CDR2 SNEGSKA (reference sequence). CDR3 length: 14 amino acids. The CDR3 nucleotides read TGCAGTGCTAGAGGAGGAGAGGGGATGGAGACCCAGTACTTC. Protein sequence: CSARGGEGMETQYF.

This clonotype was seen only a few times. The chain employs TRBV7-2 and TRBJ2-1; TRBD1 or TRBD2 may be the D gene (5 bases each). Germline loops: CDR1 SGHTA, CDR2 FQGNSA. The V end lost 5 bases, the J end lost 8 bases, and 25 bases lay between the germline ends. The CDR3 totals 17 residues. CDR3 in DNA: TGTGCCAGCAGCCTCCCAGGGTTGAGCGGCCTACGGGATGAGCAGTTCTTC. Protein: CASSLPGLSGLRDEQFF.

This clonotype was detected many times. The chain's CDR3 is CASSSSGGGTSYEQYF. The CDR3 DNA is TGTGCCAGCAGTTCCTCTGGGGGTGGAACCTCCTACGAGCAGTACTTC. This chain links TRBV6-2 or TRBV6-3 with TRBJ2-7, with D possibly called TRBD1 or TRBD2 (5 bases each). Germline V lookup: CDR1 MNHEY, CDR2 SVGEGT. The CDR3 loop spans 16 amino acids. The germline V and J ends were trimmed by 4 bases and 0 bases, with 16 bases remaining between them.